This T cell receptor beta chain came from a study of T cell repertoires in cytomegalovirus infection. A remark on this clonotype: The antigen is unknown.

TCRdb independently ran MiXCR on the reads; one entry per CDR3 protein. Counted here are some 150,000 distinct CDR3 sequences, approximately 30% occurring once; the ten biggest clones make up roughly half. CDR1 and CDR2 (germline): SGHRS, YFSETQ. The CDR3 totals 15 residues. The V gene lost 0 bases and the J gene lost 5 bases, with 13 bases spanning the gap. Sequences were derived from CD8+ T cells from cultured PBMCs, sampled from culture after CMV antigen stimulation. This sequence originates from a human donor in good health (CMV status not recorded). Some clones in this sample may be carry-over from other donors' samples. J is TRBJ2-3 and V is TRBV5-1; D unclear. CDR3 in amino acids: CASSLDLGTGDTQYF. CDR3 nucleotides: TGCGCCAGCAGCTTGGACTTAGGCACCGGAGATACGCAGTATTTT.